The 27 T cell receptor beta chains given below trace back to one sample, sequenced in a study of shared clonotypes between healthy human individuals. Data came from immunoSEQ multiplex PCR; TCRdb stores just in-frame clones and leaves some out. Altogether 2 million to 2.5 million clones are present, about 95% being singletons, with the ten largest covering 0.85% to 1.2%. Terminally differentiated effector memory CD45RA+ cells were excluded from the naive CD8 cells, which were CD45RO-negative and positively selected for CCR7. Input material: naive CD8+ T cells sorted from blood. Source of these receptors: a man aged 18 to 30 in good health.

About this clone: The same CDR3 arises from other DNA sequences in this sample as well. The V gene is TRBV5-6, the J gene TRBJ1-1; D unresolved. Germline V gene data show CDR1 as SGHDT and CDR2 as YYEEEE. V lost 0 bases to trimming and J lost 1 base, with 7 bases between them. CDR3 length: 14 residues. CDR3 loop: CASSLVGENTEAFF. CDR3 DNA: TGTGCCAGCAGCTTGGTTGGGGAGAACACTGAAGCTTTCTTT.

This sequence joins TRBV4-2 and TRBJ2-1; 11 bases align to TRBD2. The length of the CDR3 is 18 residues. The germline gives CDR1 LGHNA, CDR2 YNFKEQ. V lost 1 base, J lost 3 bases, and 8 bases stayed unmatched. CDR3 sequence reads: CASSQGPSGGPDYNEQFF. The CDR3 DNA follows: TGTGCCAGCAGCCAAGGGCCTAGCGGGGGGCCGGACTACAATGAGCAGTTCTTC.

The V and J genes are TRBV27 and TRBJ2-7; unclear D gene. Germline CDR1 is MNHEY and CDR2 is SMNVEV (reference sequence). Deletions cut 2 bases from V and 0 bases from J, with 11 bases between. This CDR3 region has 15 residues. The CDR3 here is CASSLAETLSYEQYF. CDR3 DNA: TGTGCCAGCAGTTTAGCCGAAACCCTCTCCTACGAGCAGTACTTC.

The V gene is TRBV15, the J gene TRBJ2-3; D may be TRBD1 or TRBD2 (5 bases each). V gave up 7 bases and J gave up 0 bases, with 20 bases separating them. This CDR3 region has 17 residues. CDR1 LNHNV and CDR2 YYDKDF come from the germline V gene (reference sequence). DNA of the CDR3: TGTGCCACCACCAACCCCGCCGGGGCGGACAGCACAGATACGCAGTATTTT. This gives the protein CATTNPAGADSTDTQYF.

The CDR3 DNA sequence: TGCGCCAGCAGCCCCCGGACAGGGGACTTGAGGGAGCAGTACTTC. It encodes CASSPRTGDLREQYF. This chain links TRBV4-1 with TRBJ2-7, with 9 bases matching TRBD1. Trimming at V came to 4 bases and at J to 7 bases, leaving 11 bases not matched to a gene. Germline V CDR1 and CDR2: MGHRA, YSYEKL. The CDR3 contains 15 residues.

The CDR3 sequence: CASSYTAGGYEQYF. The CDR3 nucleotides are TGTGCCAGCAGTTACACGGCCGGAGGGTACGAGCAGTACTTC. The genes are TRBV6-5 and TRBJ2-7, with D perhaps TRBD2 (6 bases). The length of the CDR3 is 14 residues. The V end lost 2 bases, the J end lost 4 bases, and 12 bases lay between the germline ends. Germline CDR1 reads MNHEY; CDR2 reads SVGAGI.

The gene calls are TRBV5-8 and TRBJ2-5; 8 nucleotides align to TRBD2. Per the germline V gene, CDR1 is SGHTS and CDR2 is YDEGEE. Trimming removed 0 bases from V and 1 base from J; junction bases left unmatched: 11. The CDR3 sequence is 18 residues long. CDR3 amino acids: CASSLVGLGEGVQETQYF. The CDR3 DNA sequence: TGTGCCAGCAGCTTGGTGGGACTAGGGGAAGGGGTCCAAGAGACCCAGTACTTC.

This clone was counted a single time. The gene calls are TRBV10-1 and TRBJ2-7, with D perhaps TRBD2 (6 bases). Trimming took 0 bases from V and 6 from J, leaving 9 bases between them. The CDR3 contains 13 residues. In germline, CDR1 is WNHNN, CDR2 SYGVQD (reference sequence). CDR3 loop: CASSESVSGEQYF. CDR3 coding DNA: TGCGCCAGCAGTGAGTCGGTTAGCGGCGAGCAGTACTTC.

This sequence joins TRBV5-1 and TRBJ2-2; D unclear. V shed 0 bases and J shed 0 bases, with 9 bases lying between them. The CDR3 runs to 16 residues. CDR1 is SGHRS and CDR2 is YFSETQ in the germline V gene. CDR3 in DNA: TGCGCCAGCAGCTTGGGGGTGGTCGCGAACACCGGGGAGCTGTTTTTT. This translates into CASSLGVVANTGELFF.

The chain is built from TRBV13 and TRBJ2-3; D is possibly TRBD1 or TRBD2 (5 bases each). The CDR3 runs 16 residues. CDR1 is PRHDT and CDR2 is FYEKMQ in the germline V gene (reference sequence). V gave up 1 base and J gave up 1 base, with 12 bases separating them. CDR3 coding DNA: TGTGCCAGCAGCTTAGCCGGGACCTCCCGCACAGATACGCAGTATTTT. Translated, it gives CASSLAGTSRTDTQYF. The full variable domain, rest sourced from reference TRBV13 and TRBJ2-3, is AAGVIQSPRHLIKEKRETATLKCYPIPRHDTVYWYQQGPGQDPQFLISFYEKMQSDKGSIPDRFSAQQFSDYHSELNMSSLELGDSALYFCASSLAGTSRTDTQYFGPGTRLTVL.

J is TRBJ2-7 and V is TRBV2; 8 nucleotides match TRBD2. J was trimmed by 5 bases and V by 9 bases; bases with no gene match: 6. The CDR3 runs 12 residues. CDR1 and CDR2 (germline): SNHLY, FYNNEI. The CDR3: CARSSGAHEQYF. In DNA, the CDR3 is TGTGCCAGGAGTAGCGGGGCCCACGAGCAGTACTTC. The variable domain in full, completed from reference TRBV2 and TRBJ2-7, reads EPEVTQTPSHQVTQMGQEVILRCVPISNHLYFYWYRQILGQKVEFLVSFYNNEISEKSEIFDDQFSVERPDGSNFTLKIRSTKLEDSAMYFCARSSGAHEQYFGPGTRLTVT.

The rearrangement joins TRBV6-5 to TRBJ2-1; maybe TRBD1 (6 bases). V lost 3 bases, J lost 5 bases, and 14 bases lay in between. The germline V gene encodes CDR1 MNHEY and CDR2 SVGAGI. This CDR3 is built from 15 residues. CDR3 DNA: TGTGCCAGCAGTTATCAACAGGGCAATCACAATGAGCAGTTCTTC. It codes for CASSYQQGNHNEQFF.

The V and J genes are TRBV29-1 and TRBJ1-1; 7 nucleotides agree with TRBD1. Germline V lookup: CDR1 SQVTM, CDR2 ANQGSEA. This CDR3 contains 12 residues. With V trimmed by 5 bases and J by 10 bases, 10 bases remained unmatched. The CDR3 region has the DNA TGCAGCGTTTTACGACAGGGTAAGGTAGCTTTCTTT. Protein sequence: CSVLRQGKVAFF. The full variable domain, rest sourced from reference TRBV29-1 and TRBJ1-1, is SAVISQKPSRDICQRGTSLTIQCQVDSQVTMMFWYRQQPGQSLTLIATANQGSEATYESGFVIDKFPISRPNLTFSTLTVSNMSPEDSSIYLCSVLRQGKVAFFGQGTRLTVV.

This clone was observed a single time. V is TRBV9 and J is TRBJ2-1; TRBD1 matches at 7 bases. Germline loops: CDR1 SGDLS, CDR2 YYNGEE. The trim removed 0 bases at V and 7 bases at J, leaving 7 bases unmatched. This CDR3 is built from 15 residues. The CDR3 DNA sequence: TGTGCCAGCAGCGTAGGAGGGGGCACGAAAAATGAGCAGTTCTTC. This translates into CASSVGGGTKNEQFF.

The gene calls are TRBV9 and TRBJ2-7, with a tentative D call TRBD1 (6 bases). V lost 3 bases to trimming and J lost 6 bases, with 13 bases between them. Germline CDR1 and CDR2: SGDLS and YYNGEE. There are 13 residues in the CDR3. CDR3 sequence reads: CASSASTGGEQYF. For the CDR3, the DNA is TGTGCCAGCAGCGCATCGACAGGAGGCGAGCAGTACTTC.

With regard to this clone: The junction shows a germline mismatch at one end, possibly a read error. The chain links TRBV7-7 to TRBJ2-7; a possible D gene is TRBD1 (6 bases). The germline V gene encodes CDR1 SSHAT and CDR2 FNYEAQ (reference sequence). This CDR3 spans 15 amino acids. The DNA for the CDR3 is TGTGCTAGCAGCTTAGCGTACGGACAGAGCTACGAGCAGTACTTC. Translated, it gives CASSLAYGQSYEQYF.

About this clone: Different DNA sequences within this sample yield the same CDR3. The J gene is TRBJ2-7, the V gene TRBV30; the match to TRBD1 covers 7 bases. The germline CDR1 and CDR2 sequences are GTSNPN and SVGIG (reference sequence). CDR3 length: 13 amino acids. The V segment lost 3 bases and the J segment 1 base; nucleotides outside the gene matches: 3. CDR3 sequence: CAWSTGVSYEQYF. The CDR3 DNA sequence: TGTGCCTGGAGCACAGGGGTATCCTACGAGCAGTACTTC.

V is TRBV2 and J is TRBJ2-3; D remains ambiguous. The CDR3 runs 17 residues. Trimming cost V 6 bases and J 4 bases, with 23 bases left between them. The germline gives CDR1 SNHLY, CDR2 FYNNEI. The CDR3 DNA reads as TGTGCCAGCAGCGAATTTGACACAGCAGCAGAGGCAGATACGCAGTATTTT. It is translated as CASSEFDTAAEADTQYF.

Concerning this clone itself: Possible read error: a much larger clone is one base away. V is TRBV30 and J is TRBJ1-2; D is uncertain. The germline CDR1 and CDR2 sequences are GTSNPN and SVGIG (reference sequence). The CDR3 totals 12 residues. V was trimmed by 4 bases and J by 2 bases, leaving 8 bases between them. The CDR3 spells CAWNDGNYGYTF. CDR3 nucleotides: TGTGCCTGGAACGACGGAAACTATGGCTACACCTTC.

This clone was detected only once. The chain couples TRBV10-2 to TRBJ1-2; D might be TRBD1 (6 bases). The V end was cut by 8 bases, the J end by 3 bases, with 10 bases between. In germline, CDR1 is WSHSY, CDR2 SAAADI. CDR3 length: 12 residues. The CDR3 spells CASSAGDYGYTF. The CDR3 coding sequence is TGCGCCAGCTCGGCAGGGGACTATGGCTACACCTTC.

V and J are TRBV7-8 and TRBJ2-7, with D possibly being TRBD2 (5 bases). The V and J ends lost 1 base and 4 bases respectively, with 8 bases between them. The CDR3 runs to 13 residues. The germline V gene encodes CDR1 SGHVS and CDR2 FQNEAQ. The CDR3 region has the DNA TGTGCCAGCAGCTTAGGGGAGTGGTACGAGCAGTACTTC. Protein: CASSLGEWYEQYF.

The chain has TRBV4-3 and TRBJ2-1; 10 bases map to TRBD2. Germline CDR1 and CDR2: LGHNA and YSLEER. The CDR3 contains 18 residues. V shed 5 bases and J 7 bases; nucleotides not matched to a gene: 17. The CDR3, as DNA: TGCGCCAGCAGCACGGGGCCTAGCGGGAGTGAGGGCGGGAATGAGCAGTTCTTC. It is translated as CASSTGPSGSEGGNEQFF.

About this clone: At one end the junction does not follow the germline gene, possibly because of a read error. The gene calls are TRBV19 and TRBJ1-5, with 9 bases matching TRBD1. The CDR3 loop spans 16 amino acids. Germline lookup yields CDR1 LNHDA and CDR2 SQIVND (reference sequence). CDR3 bases: TGTGCCAGTAGGATAGGGACAGGGATCAGCAATCAGCCCCAGCATTTT. It codes for CASRIGTGISNQPQHF.

The CDR3 spells CASSLTQGGPNTGELFF. Written as DNA, the CDR3 is TGTGCCAGCAGCTTGACTCAGGGTGGCCCGAACACCGGGGAGCTGTTTTTT. The V gene is TRBV7-8, the J gene TRBJ2-2; possible D gene TRBD1, 5 bases. Trimming took off 3 bases at V and 0 bases at J, with 14 bases between the two ends. The germline gives CDR1 SGHVS, CDR2 FQNEAQ. This CDR3 contains 17 residues.

The chain links TRBV2 to TRBJ2-3; TRBD2 aligns across 8 bases. Germline values: CDR1 SNHLY, CDR2 FYNNEI. Losses at the gene ends were 7 bases for V and 1 base for J; bases not matched to a gene: 19. CDR3 size: 19 residues. CDR3: CASMGLRGISGTRTDTQYF. DNA of the CDR3: TGTGCCAGCATGGGGCTCCGAGGTATTAGCGGGACTCGCACAGATACGCAGTATTTT.

This chain joins TRBV7-6 and TRBJ1-3; tentative D call: TRBD1 (5 bases). Trimming took off 0 bases at V and 4 bases at J, with 7 bases between the two ends. The CDR3 contains 14 residues. Germline V gene lookup returns CDR1 SGHVS and CDR2 FNYEAQ. The CDR3 reads CASSLAGTGNTIYF. The CDR3 region has the DNA TGTGCCAGCAGCTTAGCGGGGACCGGAAACACCATATATTTT. The whole variable domain, remainder taken from reference TRBV7-6 and TRBJ1-3, is GAGVSQSPRYKVTKRGQDVALRCDPISGHVSLYWYRQALGQGPEFLTYFNYEAQQDKSGLPNDRFSAERPEGSISTLTIQRTEQRDSAMYRCASSLAGTGNTIYFGEGSWLTVV.

J is TRBJ1-6 and V is TRBV4-3, with D possibly matching TRBD1 (6 bases). Per the germline V gene, CDR1 is LGHNA and CDR2 is YSLEER. The V gene lost 9 bases and the J gene lost 6 bases, with 12 bases spanning the gap. CDR3 length: 13 amino acids. CDR3 loop: CASRQDLNSPLHF. The CDR3 DNA reads TGCGCCAGTCGACAGGACCTTAATTCACCCCTCCACTTT.